This TCR beta chain was identified in a study of siplizumab effects on memory and regulatory T cells. Study-wide points: The authors mapped only a minor fraction of alloreactive clones to unstimulated subsets. Under siplizumab, an average roughly 69% of mappable alloreactive CD4+ clones were Treg-derived, compared with 26.9% in controls. Memory cells seemed less diverse than naive T cells, which seemed major alloresponse contributors. Among sequences traceable to unstimulated CD4+ memory cells, alloreactive ones were significantly reduced by siplizumab.

With respect to this clone: Its antigen is still unknown.

Germline V CDR1 and CDR2: SGHRS, YFSETQ. CDR3 length: 13 amino acids. V was clipped by 4 bases and J by 2 bases, with 9 bases between them. Sequenced by immunoSEQ multiplex PCR; TCRdb stores in-frame clones only, minus some. The table records about 100,000 clones, approximately 91% of them present only once. The receptor's source is a human donor in good health. The rearrangement joins TRBV5-1 to TRBJ2-5; TRBD1 is a possible D gene (6 bases). Sequencing was performed on CD4+ T cells sorted from blood. CDR3 protein: CASSRGHQETQYF. The CDR3 DNA reads TGCGCCAGCAGCAGGGGACATCAAGAGACCCAGTACTTC.